This T cell receptor beta chain was documented in a study of cytomegalovirus exposure and HLA in healthy donors. PCR involved 60 Vbeta and 13 Jbeta primers. The table came from immunoSEQ multiplex PCR; TCRdb's copy has only in-frame clones and leaves some out. The table shows about 110,000 clones, with more than 65% occurring only once. CDR3 length equals 16 residues. The germline V gene encodes CDR1 LGHNA and CDR2 YSLEER. V dropped 1 base and J dropped 4 bases, with 14 bases sitting between them. The sequencing input was PBMCs. This sequence was found in a man aged 25 to 45 in good health and CMV-seronegative. The rearrangement joins TRBV4-3 to TRBJ2-1, with D possibly being TRBD1 (5 bases). The CDR3 sequence: CASSQGVREEYNEQFF. CDR3 nucleotide sequence: TGCGCCAGCAGCCAAGGAGTCAGGGAAGAATACAATGAGCAGTTCTTC.